A single T cell receptor beta chain is shown here with its context. Assay used: immunoSEQ multiplex PCR; TCRdb lists only in-frame clones, some missing. The sample consists of 48,000 or so clones, 78% of them appearing once. The CDR3 loop spans 18 amino acids. V was clipped by 2 bases and J by 0 bases, with 19 bases between them. Looked up from germline, CDR1 is ENHRY and CDR2 is SYGVKD. The sort gate was single viable CD3+CD4+CD8-CD45RO+ cells for memory CD4+ T cells. This sample was included in a study of memory CD4+ T cells and cytomegalovirus serostatus. Study-wide context: Healthy Belgian adult donors included about nine CMV-positive and some 23 CMV-negative people.

This sequence originates from an adult in good health and CMV-seronegative. Source material: memory CD4+ T cells from blood. This sequence joins TRBV10-3 and TRBJ1-1; D possibly corresponds to TRBD1 (5 bases). The CDR3 here is CAISEASTGAGLNTEAFF. CDR3 sequence (DNA): TGTGCCATCAGTGAGGCCAGCACCGGGGCCGGGCTGAACACTGAAGCTTTCTTT.